Each of the 22 T cell receptor beta chains below was sequenced from the same sample in a study of cytomegalovirus exposure and HLA in healthy donors. 13 Jbeta primers and 60 Vbeta primers were used for the PCR. Sequenced by immunoSEQ multiplex PCR; TCRdb stores in-frame clones only, minus some. The sample holds approximately 100,000 clones, 69% seen once. The specimen sequenced was PBMCs. Source of these receptors: a woman aged 70-85 years in good health and CMV-seropositive.

Points on this clone: Other DNA sequences in the same sample also yield this CDR3. J is TRBJ1-1 and V is TRBV27, with 10 bases identical to TRBD1. Germline CDR1 and CDR2: MNHEY and SMNVEV (reference sequence). The CDR3 consists of 13 residues. The V segment lost 5 bases and the J segment 4 bases; nucleotides outside the gene matches: 1. CDR3 protein: CASSGQGGTEAFF. The CDR3 DNA follows: TGTGCCAGCAGTGGACAGGGGGGCACTGAAGCTTTCTTT.

V is TRBV9 and J is TRBJ1-1; D not certain. The CDR3 runs 12 residues. Germline-derived CDR1 and CDR2 are SGDLS and YYNGEE. The V end was cut by 3 bases, the J end by 3 bases, with 6 bases between. DNA for the CDR3: TGTGCCAGCAGCGGCGCTTACACTGAAGCTTTCTTT. Translated: CASSGAYTEAFF.

Details on this clone: At one boundary the junction diverges from the germline segment, which might be a read error. The V call is TRBV2, the J call TRBJ1-1; D is undetermined. CDR1 is SNHLY and CDR2 is FYNNEI in the germline V gene. There are 11 residues in the CDR3. This CDR3 is CASKYNTEAFF. CDR3 nucleotide sequence: TGTGCCAGCAAGTACAACACCGAAGCTTTCTTT.

This sequence joins TRBV4-2 and TRBJ2-2, with TRBD2 matching 8 bases. Germline V gene lookup returns CDR1 LGHNA and CDR2 YNFKEQ. V lost 3 bases to trimming and J lost 4 bases; unmatched junction nucleotides: 10. The CDR3 has 17 residues. The CDR3 loop reads CASSQQQSGGRTGELFF. The CDR3 coding sequence is TGTGCCAGCAGCCAGCAGCAGAGCGGGGGACGCACCGGGGAGCTGTTTTTT.

The J gene is TRBJ2-7, the V gene TRBV11-2; 7 nucleotides line up with TRBD1. Germline CDR1 is SGHAT and CDR2 is FQNNGV. This CDR3 has 16 residues. Trimming cost V 1 base and J 1 base; bases outside gene matches: 7. In nucleotides, the CDR3 is TGTGCCAGCAGCTTAGGGAACAGGGGTGGGTCCTACGAGCAGTACTTC. Translated: CASSLGNRGGSYEQYF.

This clone was observed a few times. CDR3 DNA: TGTGCCAGCAGCTTACAACGCGGGGCCCGGAACGAGCAGTACTTC. This translates into CASSLQRGARNEQYF. The chain links TRBV7-2 to TRBJ2-7; TRBD2 might be the D (6 bases). This CDR3 has 15 residues. Trimming took 2 bases from V and 5 from J, leaving 16 bases between them. The germline V gene encodes CDR1 SGHTA and CDR2 FQGNSA.

The rearrangement links TRBV15 to TRBJ2-7; D is undetermined. The germline V gene encodes CDR1 LNHNV and CDR2 YYDKDF (reference sequence). Trimming cost V 1 base and J 0 bases, with 10 bases left between them. CDR3 length: 15 residues. The CDR3 DNA sequence: TGTGCCACCAGCAGAGCGAAGTCGAGCTCCTACGAGCAGTACTTC. As protein: CATSRAKSSSYEQYF.

CDR3 loop: CASRYGGARETQYF. The CDR3 coding sequence is TGTGCCAGCAGATACGGGGGGGCGAGAGAGACCCAGTACTTC. J is TRBJ2-5 and V is TRBV6-5; 8 positions agree with TRBD2. The CDR3 spans 14 residues. V shed 6 bases, J shed 4 bases, and the junction held 7 bases outside the gene matches. CDR1 MNHEY and CDR2 SVGAGI come from the germline V gene.

V and J are TRBV9 and TRBJ2-5; 7 bases fit TRBD1. The V gene's germline CDR1 is SGDLS and CDR2 YYNGEE. This CDR3 contains 14 residues. After removal of 4 bases from V and 1 base from J, the junction contained 4 bases not matched to a gene. In DNA form, the CDR3 reads TGTGCCAGCAGCCCACAGGGGATCCAAGAGACCCAGTACTTC. It yields the protein CASSPQGIQETQYF. The variable domain in full, completed from reference TRBV9 and TRBJ2-5, reads DSGVTQTPKHLITATGQRVTLRCSPRSGDLSVYWYQQSLDQGLQFLIQYYNGEERAKGNILERFSAQQFPDLHSELNLSSLELGDSALYFCASSPQGIQETQYFGPGTRLLVL.

The gene calls are TRBV14 and TRBJ2-3, with D possibly matching TRBD2 (6 bases). The CDR3 runs 15 residues. Germline CDR1 reads SGHDN; CDR2 reads FVKESK. The V and J ends lost 4 bases and 2 bases respectively, with 13 bases between them. The CDR3 coding sequence is TGTGCCAGCAGCCCCTACGGAGGGGTCACAGATACGCAGTATTTT. Its protein is CASSPYGGVTDTQYF.

The chain employs TRBV5-1 and TRBJ2-3, with D possibly matching TRBD2 (5 bases). Germline V gene lookup returns CDR1 SGHRS and CDR2 YFSETQ. Trimming pared 2 bases from V and 0 bases from J, leaving 10 bases between. This CDR3 region has 15 residues. Here the CDR3 DNA reads TGCGCCAGCAGCTTATCTGAGGGAAGCACAGATACGCAGTATTTT. Protein product: CASSLSEGSTDTQYF.

The V gene is TRBV29-1, the J gene TRBJ1-1; 7 bases match TRBD1. The CDR3 contains 13 residues. CDR1 is SQVTM and CDR2 is ANQGSEA in the germline V gene. V shed 6 bases, J shed 3 bases, and the junction held 7 bases outside the gene matches. The CDR3 DNA reads as TGCAGCGTCTATAGGCAGGGGGACACTGAAGCTTTCTTT. This gives the protein CSVYRQGDTEAFF.

The CDR3 DNA sequence: TGTGCCAGCACCAGACTAGCGGGGGTCTACGAGCAGTACTTC. Its translation: CASTRLAGVYEQYF. The chain employs TRBV6-5 and TRBJ2-7; 12 nucleotides agree with TRBD2. From germline, CDR1 is MNHEY and CDR2 SVGAGI. This CDR3 comprises 14 residues. J gave up 3 bases and V 7 bases, and 4 bases lay outside the gene matches.

This chain uses TRBV21-1 with TRBJ1-4; TRBD1 is taken as the D call from the table, unchecked against the DNA. TRBV21-1 is annotated as a pseudogene. The CDR3 covers 16 residues. CDR3 region: CASSAPEGGQLEKLFF. The DNA of the CDR3 is TGTGCCAGCAGCGCCCCGGAAGGGGGCCAACTTGAAAAACTGTTTTTT.

The CDR3 bases are TGCGCCAGCAGCCAGGCAGGGACAGGGGGGAATGAAAAACTGTTTTTT. Translating gives CASSQAGTGGNEKLFF. The chain recombines TRBV4-3 with TRBJ1-4, with 11 positions matching TRBD1. This CDR3 is built from 16 residues. CDR1 and CDR2 (germline): LGHNA, YSLEER. J lost 5 bases, V lost 3 bases, and 5 bases had no gene match.

This chain links TRBV29-1 with TRBJ2-3; D possibly corresponds to TRBD1 (5 bases). Germline CDR1 is SQVTM and CDR2 is ANQGSEA. The CDR3 has 13 amino acids. The CDR3 region is CTQAGLGADTQYF. The CDR3 bases are TGCACTCAAGCAGGGCTTGGGGCCGATACGCAGTATTTT.

The rearrangement links TRBV19 to TRBJ2-1; 11 positions match TRBD1. The CDR3 sequence is 16 residues long. V gave up 5 bases and J gave up 8 bases; unmatched junction bases: 11. Germline-derived CDR1 and CDR2 are LNHDA and SQIVND (reference sequence). The CDR3 sequence is CASSSTDRGQIDEQFF. CDR3 DNA: TGTGCCAGTAGTTCGACGGACAGGGGGCAAATCGATGAGCAGTTCTTC.

As to this clone: Additional DNA sequences in this sample encode the identical CDR3. CDR3 bases: TGTGCCAGCAGCTTCGTGGCTAGCAGCACAGATACGCAGTATTTT. Protein sequence: CASSFVASSTDTQYF. This chain links TRBV5-4 with TRBJ2-3, with a tentative D call TRBD2 (5 bases). Trimming removed 2 bases at V and 0 bases at J, with 10 bases between. CDR3 length: 15 amino acids. Germline lookup yields CDR1 SGHNT and CDR2 YYREEE (reference sequence).

The chain has TRBV18 and TRBJ2-3; D ambiguous. CDR3 length equals 14 residues. V was pared by 6 bases and J by 0 bases, with 10 bases between. Germline V gene lookup returns CDR1 KGHSH and CDR2 LQKENI. The CDR3 DNA is TGTGCCAGCTCCCTCAGCAGGAGCACAGATACGCAGTATTTT. Protein product: CASSLSRSTDTQYF.

This chain joins TRBV6-5 and TRBJ1-2, with TRBD1 as a possible D gene (6 bases). The V gene's germline CDR1 is MNHEY and CDR2 SVGAGI. The CDR3 covers 12 residues. Trimming shortened V by 4 bases and J by 5 bases, and 8 bases separated the two germline ends. CDR3 protein: CASSSQGYGYTF. Written as DNA, the CDR3 is TGTGCCAGCAGTTCTCAGGGGTATGGCTACACCTTC.

J is TRBJ1-4 and V is TRBV6-6, with D unclear. V shed 7 bases and J shed 8 bases, with 8 bases lying between them. CDR1 and CDR2 from the germline V gene are MNHNY and SVGAGI (reference sequence). This CDR3 contains 11 residues. CDR3 loop: CASKHREKLFF. The DNA for the CDR3 is TGTGCCAGCAAACATCGCGAAAAACTGTTTTTT.

The chain combines TRBV27 with TRBJ1-6; 7 bases match TRBD1. This CDR3 is 20 amino acids long. The trim removed 0 bases at V and 1 base at J, leaving 12 bases unmatched. Germline CDR1 MNHEY, CDR2 SMNVEV (reference sequence). CDR3 bases: TGTGCCAGCAGTTTATCTTCCCCCGACCTACAGGGGTCCTATAATTCACCCCTCCACTTT. Translating gives CASSLSSPDLQGSYNSPLHF.